This T cell receptor beta chain was sequenced in a study of CD8 T cells in Susac syndrome. Whole-study findings and limits: The total CD8+ repertoires contained under 20 Susac-specific public clones, and the CD8+ TEMRA repertoires contained 4 to 6.

RNA was extracted with the RNeasy kit, and a quantity of 0.5 to 1 ug was reverse transcribed using random hexamers. The immunoSEQ assay covered 54 Vbeta and 13 Jbeta segments for CDR3. TCRdb called the immunoSEQ multiplex PCR reads again in MiXCR, with one record for every CDR3 protein. The profile shows around 100,000 distinct CDR3 sequences, about 95% of them singletons. TCR beta sequences were obtained from blood CD8+ and CD4+ T cells. Concerning this clonotype: Antigen: not known.

The CDR3 is 15 amino acids. Trimming took off 0 bases at V and 3 bases at J, with 15 bases between the two ends. The germline gives CDR1 DFQATT, CDR2 SNEGSKA (reference sequence). The sample comprised CD8+ T cells from PBMCs. This receptor was obtained from a human donor with Susac syndrome. The V and J genes are TRBV20-1 and TRBJ2-7; D may be TRBD1 or TRBD2 (5 bases each). The CDR3 region is CSARDGTGDYYEQYF. In nucleotides, the CDR3 is TGCAGTGCTAGAGATGGGACCGGGGATTACTACGAGCAGTACTTC.